This T cell receptor (beta chain) was retrieved from a study of regulatory T cells in long-lasting Graves disease. Study-wide context: Antithyroid drugs had been taken under 3 months by newly diagnosed Graves' patients.

Study-level points and caveats: Only a small sample size was used, which may have cut accuracy. TRBV28, TRBJ1-2 and TRBJ2-5 emerged as the favored segments in persistent disease.

Time point reported: newly diagnosed GD, antithyroid drugs for less than 3 months. The TCR library was prepared using RNA isolated from PBMCs. In its sample, this clonotype was seen many times. As yet, its antigen is unknown. Assembly of TCR beta libraries relied on iRepertoire HTBI primers together with Arm-PCR of CDR3 regions. TCRdb passed the multiplex PCR reads through MiXCR, listing each CDR3 protein once. The sample contains hundreds of thousands of distinct CDR3 sequences, 18% of which appear only once. The CDR3 is made up of 13 amino acids. The J segment lost 5 bases and the V segment lost 9 bases, leaving 7 bases of the junction unmatched. Looked up from germline, CDR1 is LNHDA and CDR2 is SQIVND (reference sequence).

The sequencing used peripheral blood mononuclear cells (PBMCs), collected at new diagnosis, from a patient treated with antithyroid drugs. The V gene is TRBV19, the J gene TRBJ1-1, with 9 bases aligning to TRBD1. This TCR was sampled from a female donor with Graves disease. The chain's CDR3 is CASRDRVNTEAFF. CDR3 nucleotide sequence: TGTGCCAGCCGGGACAGGGTTAATACTGAAGCTTTCTTT.